The 4 T cell receptor beta chains presented below share a single source sample, sequenced in a study of cytomegalovirus exposure and HLA in healthy donors. With 60 Vbeta and 13 Jbeta primers, the PCR was carried out. Assay used: immunoSEQ multiplex PCR; TCRdb lists only in-frame clones, some missing. The sample records about 120,000 clones, around three quarters being singletons. The sequenced sample consisted of PBMCs. The receptors were sampled from a man aged 25-45 years in good health and CMV-seropositive.

The chain carries TRBV2 and TRBJ2-7, with 9 nucleotides matching TRBD1. The germline V gene encodes CDR1 SNHLY and CDR2 FYNNEI. V lost 9 bases, J lost 1 base, and 13 bases stayed unmatched. This CDR3 has 16 amino acids. For the CDR3, the DNA is TGTGCCAGTTCCGGGACAGGGAGGTTTAGGTCCTACGAGCAGTACTTC. Its protein is CASSGTGRFRSYEQYF. The whole variable domain, remainder taken from reference TRBV2 and TRBJ2-7, is EPEVTQTPSHQVTQMGQEVILRCVPISNHLYFYWYRQILGQKVEFLVSFYNNEISEKSEIFDDQFSVERPDGSNFTLKIRSTKLEDSAMYFCASSGTGRFRSYEQYFGPGTRLTVT.

The chain employs TRBV9 and TRBJ1-5; the D gene is possibly TRBD1 (6 bases). The germline gives CDR1 SGDLS, CDR2 YYNGEE. The ends were cut back, 0 bases at V and 4 bases at J, with 11 bases in the middle. This CDR3 region has 15 residues. The CDR3 here is CASSVDGQGNQPQHF. In DNA form, the CDR3 reads TGTGCCAGCAGCGTAGATGGGCAGGGGAATCAGCCCCAGCATTTT.

The rearrangement joins TRBV10-3 to TRBJ2-1; TRBD1 might be the D (6 bases). Trimming shortened V by 7 bases and J by 4 bases, and 14 bases separated the two germline ends. The CDR3 has 14 residues. Per the germline V gene, CDR1 is ENHRY and CDR2 is SYGVKD. The CDR3 reads CAITTGTGYNEQFF. DNA for the CDR3: TGTGCCATCACGACAGGTACAGGATACAATGAGCAGTTCTTC.

Only a few counts were recorded for this clone. The chain carries TRBV28 and TRBJ1-6; 9 bases line up with TRBD1. From germline, CDR1 is MDHEN and CDR2 SYDVKM. V shed 6 bases, J shed 6 bases, and the junction held 3 bases outside the gene matches. The length of the CDR3 is 14 residues. CDR3 coding DNA: TGTGCCAGCAGGGGGACAGGGATTAATTCACCCCTCCACTTT. It translates to CASRGTGINSPLHF.